The T cell receptor (beta chain) under discussion was sequenced for a study of shared clonotypes between healthy human individuals. Assay used: immunoSEQ multiplex PCR; TCRdb lists only in-frame clones, some missing. Of approximately 600,000 clones detected, roughly 96% appear once; the ten largest clones hold about 0.11%. This CDR3 comprises 13 residues. CDR1 SQVTM and CDR2 ANQGSEA come from the germline V gene. Losses at the gene ends were 6 bases for V and 2 bases for J; bases not matched to a gene: 5. Naive-designated CD8 cells lacked CD45RO, were positively enriched for CCR7, and omitted terminally differentiated effector memory CD45RA+ cells.

This clonotype was obtained from a woman younger than 45 in good health. The sample consisted of naive CD8+ T cells sorted from blood. The chain carries TRBV29-1 and TRBJ2-3; 7 bases fit TRBD1. Here the CDR3 DNA reads TGCAGCGTCGACAGGGAAAACACAGATACGCAGTATTTT. Translation: CSVDRENTDTQYF.